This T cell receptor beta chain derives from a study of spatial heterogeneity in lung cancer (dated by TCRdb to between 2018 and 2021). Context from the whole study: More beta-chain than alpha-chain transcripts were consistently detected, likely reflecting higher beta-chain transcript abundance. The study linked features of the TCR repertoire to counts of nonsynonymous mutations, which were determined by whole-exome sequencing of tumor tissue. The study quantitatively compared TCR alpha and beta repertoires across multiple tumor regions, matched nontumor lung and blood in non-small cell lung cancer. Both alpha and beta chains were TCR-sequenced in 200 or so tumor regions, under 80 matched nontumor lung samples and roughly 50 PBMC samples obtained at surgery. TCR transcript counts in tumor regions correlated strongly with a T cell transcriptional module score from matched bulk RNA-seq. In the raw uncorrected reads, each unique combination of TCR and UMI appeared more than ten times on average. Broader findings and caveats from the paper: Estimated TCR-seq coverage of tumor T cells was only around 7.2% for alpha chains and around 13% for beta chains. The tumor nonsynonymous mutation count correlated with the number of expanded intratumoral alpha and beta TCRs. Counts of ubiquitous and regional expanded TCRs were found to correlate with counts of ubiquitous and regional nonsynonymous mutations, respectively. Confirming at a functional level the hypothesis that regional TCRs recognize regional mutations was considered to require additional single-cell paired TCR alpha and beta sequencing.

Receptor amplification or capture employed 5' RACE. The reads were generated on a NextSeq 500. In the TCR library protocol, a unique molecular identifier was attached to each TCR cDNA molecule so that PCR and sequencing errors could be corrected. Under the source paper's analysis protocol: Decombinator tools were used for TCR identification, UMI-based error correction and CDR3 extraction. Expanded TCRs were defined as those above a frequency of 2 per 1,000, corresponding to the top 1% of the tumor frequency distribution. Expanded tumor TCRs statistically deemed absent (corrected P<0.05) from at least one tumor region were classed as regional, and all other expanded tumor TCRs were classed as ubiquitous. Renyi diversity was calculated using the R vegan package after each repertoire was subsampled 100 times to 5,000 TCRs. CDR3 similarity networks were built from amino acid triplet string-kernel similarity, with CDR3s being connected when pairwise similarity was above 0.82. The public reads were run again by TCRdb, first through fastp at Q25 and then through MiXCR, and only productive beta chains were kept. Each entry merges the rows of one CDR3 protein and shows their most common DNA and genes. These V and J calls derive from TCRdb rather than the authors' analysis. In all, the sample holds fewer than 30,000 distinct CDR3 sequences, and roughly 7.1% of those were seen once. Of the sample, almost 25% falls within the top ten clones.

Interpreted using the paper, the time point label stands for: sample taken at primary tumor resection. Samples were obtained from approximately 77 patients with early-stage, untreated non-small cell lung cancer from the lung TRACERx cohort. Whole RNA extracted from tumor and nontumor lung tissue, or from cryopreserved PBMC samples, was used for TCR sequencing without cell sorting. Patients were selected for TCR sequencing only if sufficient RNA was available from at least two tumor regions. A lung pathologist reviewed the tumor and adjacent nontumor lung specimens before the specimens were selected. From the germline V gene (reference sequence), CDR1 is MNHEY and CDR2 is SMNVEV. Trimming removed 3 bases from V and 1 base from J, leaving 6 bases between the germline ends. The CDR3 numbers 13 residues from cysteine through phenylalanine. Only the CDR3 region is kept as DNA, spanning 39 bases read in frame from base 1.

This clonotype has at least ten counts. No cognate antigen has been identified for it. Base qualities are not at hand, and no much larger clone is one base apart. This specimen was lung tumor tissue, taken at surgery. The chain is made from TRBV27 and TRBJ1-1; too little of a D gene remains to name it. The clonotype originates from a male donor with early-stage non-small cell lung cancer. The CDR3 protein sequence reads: CASSFYRNTEAFF. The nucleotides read TGTGCCAGCAGTTTTTACAGGAACACTGAAGCTTTCTTT.